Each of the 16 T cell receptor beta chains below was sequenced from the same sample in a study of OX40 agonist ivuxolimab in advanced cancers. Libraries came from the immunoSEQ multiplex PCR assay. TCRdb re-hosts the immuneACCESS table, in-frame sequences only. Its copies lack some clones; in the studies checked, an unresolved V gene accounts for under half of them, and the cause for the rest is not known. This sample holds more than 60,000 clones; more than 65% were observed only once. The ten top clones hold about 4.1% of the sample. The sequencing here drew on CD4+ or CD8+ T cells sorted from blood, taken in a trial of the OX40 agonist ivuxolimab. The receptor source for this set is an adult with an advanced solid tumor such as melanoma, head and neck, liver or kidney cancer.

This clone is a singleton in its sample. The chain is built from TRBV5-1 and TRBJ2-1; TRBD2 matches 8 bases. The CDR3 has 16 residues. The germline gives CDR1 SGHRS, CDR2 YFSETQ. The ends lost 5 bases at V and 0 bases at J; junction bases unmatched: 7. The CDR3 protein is CASSPTSGSSYNEQFF. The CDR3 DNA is TGCGCCAGCAGTCCCACTAGCGGAAGCTCCTACAATGAGCAGTTCTTC.

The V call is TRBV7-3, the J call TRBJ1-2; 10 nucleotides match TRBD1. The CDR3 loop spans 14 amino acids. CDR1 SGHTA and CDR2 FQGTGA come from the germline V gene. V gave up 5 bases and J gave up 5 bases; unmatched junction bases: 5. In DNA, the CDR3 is TGTGCCAGCAGCCAGACAGGGGGCGCATATGGCTACACCTTC. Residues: CASSQTGGAYGYTF. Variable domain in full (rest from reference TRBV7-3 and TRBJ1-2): GAGVSQTPSNKVTEKGKYVELRCDPISGHTALYWYRQSLGQGPEFLIYFQGTGAADDSGLPNDRFFAVRPEGSVSTLKIQRTERGDSAVYLCASSQTGGAYGYTFGSGTRLTVV.

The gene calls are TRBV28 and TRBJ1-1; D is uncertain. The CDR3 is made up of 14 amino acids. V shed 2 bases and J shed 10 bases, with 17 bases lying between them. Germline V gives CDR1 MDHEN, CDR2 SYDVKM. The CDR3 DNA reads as TGTGCCAGCAGTTTAGGAGGGCCCGGTGAGGCAGCTTTCTTT. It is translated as CASSLGGPGEAAFF.

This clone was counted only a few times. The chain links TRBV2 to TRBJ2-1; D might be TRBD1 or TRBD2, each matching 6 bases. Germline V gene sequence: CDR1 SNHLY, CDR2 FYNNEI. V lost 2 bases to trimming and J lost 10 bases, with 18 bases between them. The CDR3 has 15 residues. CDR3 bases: TGTGCCAGCAGTGAACTTGGGGGGCAGATAGGGGAGCAGTTCTTC. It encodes CASSELGGQIGEQFF.

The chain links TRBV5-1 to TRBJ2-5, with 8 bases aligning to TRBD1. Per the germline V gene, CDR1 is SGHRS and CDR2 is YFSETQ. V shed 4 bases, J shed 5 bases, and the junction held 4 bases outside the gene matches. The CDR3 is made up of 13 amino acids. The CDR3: CASSPGQGETQYF. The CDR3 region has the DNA TGCGCCAGCAGCCCAGGACAGGGCGAGACCCAGTACTTC.

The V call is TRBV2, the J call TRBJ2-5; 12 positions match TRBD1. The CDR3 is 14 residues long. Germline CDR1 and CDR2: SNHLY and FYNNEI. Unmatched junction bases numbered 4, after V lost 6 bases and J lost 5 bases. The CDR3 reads CASRGDRGRETQYF. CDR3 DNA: TGTGCCAGCAGGGGGGACAGGGGGCGGGAGACCCAGTACTTC.

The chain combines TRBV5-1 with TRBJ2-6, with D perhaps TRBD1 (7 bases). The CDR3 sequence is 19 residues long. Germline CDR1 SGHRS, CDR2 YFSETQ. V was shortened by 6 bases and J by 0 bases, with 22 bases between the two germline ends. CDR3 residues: CASTTLPTGTHSGANVLTF. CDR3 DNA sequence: TGCGCCAGCACCACCCTACCGACAGGGACTCACTCTGGGGCCAACGTCCTGACTTTC.

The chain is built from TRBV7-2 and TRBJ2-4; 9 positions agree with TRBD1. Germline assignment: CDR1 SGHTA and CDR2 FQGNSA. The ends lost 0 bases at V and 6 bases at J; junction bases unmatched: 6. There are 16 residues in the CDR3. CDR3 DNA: TGTGCCAGCAGCTTAGCTACAGGGGGCATCGGAAACATTCAGTACTTC. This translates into CASSLATGGIGNIQYF.

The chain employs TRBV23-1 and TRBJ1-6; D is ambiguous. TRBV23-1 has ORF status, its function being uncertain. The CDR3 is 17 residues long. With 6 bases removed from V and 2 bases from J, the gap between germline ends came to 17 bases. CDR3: CASSPREGMPYNSPLHF. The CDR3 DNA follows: TGCGCCAGCAGCCCAAGGGAGGGTATGCCCTATAATTCACCCCTCCACTTT.

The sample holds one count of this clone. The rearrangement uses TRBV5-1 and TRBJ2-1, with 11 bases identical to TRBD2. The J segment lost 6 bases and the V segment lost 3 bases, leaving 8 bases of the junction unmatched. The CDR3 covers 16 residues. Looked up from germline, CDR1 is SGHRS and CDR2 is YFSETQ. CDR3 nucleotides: TGCGCCAGCAGCTCCCTATCAGGGACTAGCGGCAATGAGCAGTTCTTC. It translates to CASSSLSGTSGNEQFF.

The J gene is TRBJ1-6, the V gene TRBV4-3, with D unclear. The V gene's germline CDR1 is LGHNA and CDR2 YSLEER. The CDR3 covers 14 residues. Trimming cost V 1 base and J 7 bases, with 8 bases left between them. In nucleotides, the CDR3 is TGCGCCAGCAGCCAAGTCTATTCAAATTCACCCCTCCACTTT. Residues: CASSQVYSNSPLHF.

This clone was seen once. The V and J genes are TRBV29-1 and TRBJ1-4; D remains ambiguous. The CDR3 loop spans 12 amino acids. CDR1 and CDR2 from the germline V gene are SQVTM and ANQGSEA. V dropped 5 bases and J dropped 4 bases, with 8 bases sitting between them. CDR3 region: CSVRTGNEKLFF. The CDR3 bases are TGCAGCGTTAGGACCGGTAATGAAAAACTGTTTTTT.

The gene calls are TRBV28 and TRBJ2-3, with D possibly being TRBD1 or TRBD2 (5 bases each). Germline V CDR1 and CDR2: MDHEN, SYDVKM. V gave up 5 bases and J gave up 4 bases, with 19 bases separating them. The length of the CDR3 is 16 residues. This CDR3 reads CASSPLIRDGSDTQYF. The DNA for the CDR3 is TGTGCCAGCAGTCCCTTAATAAGGGACGGGTCAGATACGCAGTATTTT.

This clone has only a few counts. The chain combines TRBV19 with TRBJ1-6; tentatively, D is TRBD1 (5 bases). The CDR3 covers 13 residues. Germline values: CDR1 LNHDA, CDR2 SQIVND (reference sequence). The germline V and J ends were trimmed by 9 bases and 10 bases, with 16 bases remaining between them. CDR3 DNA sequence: TGTGCCAGCTCGCCGGGACGGGAGTCACCCCTCCACTTT. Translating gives CASSPGRESPLHF.

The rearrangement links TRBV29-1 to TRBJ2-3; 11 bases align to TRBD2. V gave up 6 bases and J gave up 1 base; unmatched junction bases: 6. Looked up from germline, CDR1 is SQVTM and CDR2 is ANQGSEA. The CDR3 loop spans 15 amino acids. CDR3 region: CSVGTSGTRTDTQYF. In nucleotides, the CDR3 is TGCAGCGTCGGGACTAGCGGAACCCGCACAGATACGCAGTATTTT.

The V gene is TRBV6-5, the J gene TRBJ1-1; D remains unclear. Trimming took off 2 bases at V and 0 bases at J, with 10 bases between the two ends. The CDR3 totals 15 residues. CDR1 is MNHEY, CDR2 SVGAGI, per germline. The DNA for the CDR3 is TGTGCCAGCAGTTACCGGGGAGCCATGAACACTGAAGCTTTCTTT. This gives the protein CASSYRGAMNTEAFF.